The rows below give T cell receptor beta chains drawn from one sample of a study of shared clonotypes between healthy human individuals. Repertoires were generated with immunoSEQ multiplex PCR, while TCRdb's copy carries only in-frame clones and drops some. The sample holds roughly 550,000 clones; about 95% are singletons and the top ten take 0.11%. Sequencing was carried out using naive CD8+ T cells sorted from blood. Source of these receptors: a woman in her 30s in good health. Each CDR3 is given with its conserved first and last residue. A D gene is named only where the DNA matches it firmly. Expanded clones get a size class; other rows say once, few or many, or leave the size out.

D,J,V,size,DNA,CDR3
.,TRBJ1-1,TRBV13,.,TGTGCCAGCAGCTCAGGTGGGACTGAAGCTTTCTTT,CASSSGGTEAFF
TRBD2,TRBJ2-3,TRBV29-1,.,TGCAGCGCCCGCACTAGCGGGAGCACAGATACGCAGTATTTT,CSARTSGSTDTQYF
.,TRBJ1-2,TRBV6-5,.,TGTGCCAGCAGTTACTCCATAATCGGTAACTATGGCTACACCTTC,CASSYSIIGNYGYTF
TRBD1,TRBJ2-7,TRBV4-1,once,TGCGCCAGCAGCCAAACCGGACAGGGGGCGCATGTAATGTACGAGCAGTACTTC,CASSQTGQGAHVMYEQYF
TRBD1,TRBJ2-1,TRBV6-1,.,TGTGCCAGCAGTGATGGGACAGGGATAGAATACAATGAGCAGTTCTTC,CASSDGTGIEYNEQFF
TRBD1,TRBJ2-7,TRBV6-7,.,TGTGCCAGGAAGGAGGAAAGCAGGACAGGTAAATATAGGTCCTACGAGCAGTACTTC,CARKEESRTGKYRSYEQYF
.,TRBJ2-2,TRBV5-4,.,TGTGCCAGCAGCTTAGTAGGGAACACCGGGGAGCTGTTTTTT,CASSLVGNTGELFF
.,TRBJ2-5,TRBV7-9,.,TGTGCCAGCAGCTTACGACTAGATGGGGAGACCCAGTACTTC,CASSLRLDGETQYF
TRBD2,TRBJ2-3,TRBV10-2,.,TGCGCCAGCAGTGAGAGGACTAGCGGGAGGAACACAGATACGCAGTATTTT,CASSERTSGRNTDTQYF
.,TRBJ2-7,TRBV27,.,TGTGCCAGCAGTCAGGGGTGGGGTGTGTACTTC,CASSQGWGVYF
.,TRBJ2-5,TRBV29-1,.,TGCAGCGTTGAAGAGGGCGGAGACCCCGGAGGGACCCAGTACTTC,CSVEEGGDPGGTQYF
.,TRBJ2-5,TRBV25-1,once,TGTGCCAGCAGTGAACAGGGGCTTGGGGAGACCCAGTACTTC,CASSEQGLGETQYF
.,TRBJ1-5,TRBV21-1,.,TGTGCCACCTACAGGGGGAGAACTCCACTCTATAGCAATCAGCCCCAGCATTTT,CATYRGRTPLYSNQPQHF
.,TRBJ1-5,TRBV4-2,.,TGTGCCAGCAGCCAAGAGAGGGAAGGGAATCAGCCCCAGCATTTT,CASSQEREGNQPQHF
.,TRBJ2-7,TRBV27,.,TGTGCCAGCAGTTTATCAGTTAAGATGGGCTACGAGCAGTACTTC,CASSLSVKMGYEQYF
.,TRBJ2-5,TRBV11-1,.,TGTGCCAGCAGCTTAAGGGCGGAGACCCAGTACTTC,CASSLRAETQYF
.,TRBJ2-1,TRBV7-2,.,TGTGCCAGCATCAAATCGGGCTCCCTCTACAATGAGCAGTTCTTC,CASIKSGSLYNEQFF
TRBD2,TRBJ2-7,TRBV7-8,.,TGTGCCAGCAGTGCCCCGGGAGGGGAGAACTACGAGCAGTACTTC,CASSAPGGENYEQYF
TRBD2,TRBJ2-2,TRBV28,.,TGTGCCAGCAGTCCGCGACTAGCCCCCGGGGAGCTGTTTTTT,CASSPRLAPGELFF
.,TRBJ2-7,TRBV15,.,TGTGCCACCAGCAGAGATAATTGGGCGGATCTGGATTCCTACGAGCAGTACTTC,CATSRDNWADLDSYEQYF
.,TRBJ1-2,TRBV5-4,.,TGTGCCAGCAGCACCGACCTCGACTCTAACTATGGCTACACCTTC,CASSTDLDSNYGYTF
TRBD1,TRBJ2-1,TRBV28,.,TGTGCCAGCAGTCGCACAGGGGGCCGTGAGCAGTTCTTC,CASSRTGGREQFF
.,TRBJ2-7,TRBV28,.,TGTGCCAGCAGTCACACAGTGGGAGACTACGAGCAGTACTTC,CASSHTVGDYEQYF
TRBD2,TRBJ2-1,TRBV4-1,.,TGCGCCAGCAGCCCCGGACTAGCGGAATACAATGAGCAGTTCTTC,CASSPGLAEYNEQFF
.,TRBJ1-5,TRBV19,.,TGTGCCAGTAGTATAGCCGGTGGGGGTCATCAGCCCCAGCATTTT,CASSIAGGGHQPQHF
TRBD2,TRBJ2-7,TRBV4-1,.,TGCGCCAGCAGCCTGGGACTAGCGAAAGAGTACGAGCAGTACTTC,CASSLGLAKEYEQYF
TRBD2,TRBJ2-1,TRBV10-3,once,TGTGCCATCAGGGAGCGGGAGCCCTACAATGAGCAGTTCTTC,CAIREREPYNEQFF
TRBD2,TRBJ2-7,TRBV5-1,.,TGCGCCAGCACACAGACTAGCCGAACCTACGAGCAGTACTTC,CASTQTSRTYEQYF
.,TRBJ1-1,TRBV14,.,TGTGCCAGCAGCCAATACGGCGGTGGGGGGCCGGGCACTGAAGCTTTCTTT,CASSQYGGGGPGTEAFF
.,TRBJ1-3,TRBV7-8,once,TGTGCCAGCAGCTTATGGGGCTCTGGAAACACCATATATTTT,CASSLWGSGNTIYF
.,TRBJ1-2,TRBV28,.,TGTGCCAGCAGTTTGAGGGTATATGGCTATGGCTACACCTTC,CASSLRVYGYGYTF
.,TRBJ2-7,TRBV11-2,.,TGTGCCAGCAGCTTAGATATTGGACAGCCGACCTACGAGCAGTACTTC,CASSLDIGQPTYEQYF
TRBD2,TRBJ2-7,TRBV10-3,.,TGTGCCATCAGTGAGGCGGCGGGAGTTATTTACGAGCAGTACTTC,CAISEAAGVIYEQYF
TRBD1,TRBJ1-1,TRBV10-3,.,TGTGCCATCAGTGAGCTGGGGACAGAAACTGAAGCTTTCTTT,CAISELGTETEAFF
TRBD1,TRBJ2-2,TRBV5-8,.,TGTGCCAGCAGCTTGGGGCCCGGGACAGCGAACACCGGGGAGCTGTTTTTT,CASSLGPGTANTGELFF
.,TRBJ2-1,TRBV6-5,.,TGTGCCAGCAGCCGGGGAGTTGGATACAATGAGCAGTTCTTC,CASSRGVGYNEQFF
.,TRBJ2-2,TRBV4-1,.,TGCGCCAGCAGCCAAGCGGGGGCGAGGGCCGGGGAGCTGTTTTTT,CASSQAGARAGELFF
.,TRBJ2-7,TRBV7-8,.,TGTGCCAGCAGCTTCGGTTATACCTACGAGCAGTACTTC,CASSFGYTYEQYF
.,TRBJ2-3,TRBV27,.,TGTGCCAGCAGTTTAATCGGGACGACAGATACGCAGTATTTT,CASSLIGTTDTQYF
TRBD1,TRBJ2-7,TRBV29-1,.,TGCAGCGCGGCTGAGCCCGGGACAGGGAACGAGCAGTACTTC,CSAAEPGTGNEQYF
.,TRBJ2-7,TRBV28,.,TGTGCCAGCAGCCCATCGTCATTCTCTGACGAGCAGTACTTC,CASSPSSFSDEQYF